The rows below give T cell receptor beta chains drawn from one sample of a study of cytomegalovirus exposure and HLA in healthy donors. This table comes from immunoSEQ multiplex PCR, and its TCRdb copy is limited to in-frame clones, with some not included. The sample records some 180,000 clones, around 83% being singletons. Sample: PBMCs. Receptors were obtained from a man between 40 and 49 years old in good health and CMV-seropositive. Each CDR3 is given with its conserved first and last residue. D genes are given only for firm matches. Clone size appears in some rows only: once, few, many, or a class for an expanded clone.

TRBV6-5,TRBD1,TRBJ2-7,-,CASSYSTGLGYEQYF,TGTGCCAGCAGTTACTCGACAGGGTTGGGCTACGAGCAGTACTTC
TRBV10-3,TRBD2,TRBJ2-2,-,CALAGENTGELFF,TGTGCCCTAGCGGGTGAGAACACCGGGGAGCTGTTTTTT
TRBV10-3,TRBD2,TRBJ2-1,-,CAITRAGVLNEQFF,TGTGCCATCACAAGAGCGGGAGTTTTAAATGAGCAGTTCTTC
TRBV19,-,TRBJ2-2,-,CATNKVGVDTGELFF,TGTGCCACCAACAAGGTGGGAGTTGACACCGGGGAGCTGTTTTTT
TRBV5-1,TRBD1,TRBJ1-5,-,CASSLAPGTAYSNQPQHF,TGCGCCAGCAGCTTGGCCCCGGGGACAGCTTATAGCAATCAGCCCCAGCATTTT
TRBV5-1,TRBD2,TRBJ2-3,-,CASSPGLAGGTPRTDTQYF,TGCGCCAGCAGCCCCGGACTAGCGGGAGGAACCCCTCGCACAGATACGCAGTATTTT
TRBV5-1,TRBD2,TRBJ2-3,-,CASSSSGDTDTQYF,TGCGCCAGCAGCTCTAGCGGAGACACAGATACGCAGTATTTT
TRBV6-1,-,TRBJ2-7,-,CASSSTGQHPYEQYF,TGTGCCAGCAGTTCGACGGGACAACACCCCTACGAGCAGTACTTC
TRBV5-1,-,TRBJ2-1,few,CASSLGQDYNEQFF,TGCGCCAGCAGCTTGGGCCAGGACTACAATGAGCAGTTCTTC
TRBV5-4,-,TRBJ1-2,-,CASTLPLMNGYTF,TGTGCCAGCACCCTCCCCCTAATGAATGGCTACACCTTC
TRBV2,-,TRBJ2-7,-,CASSQNYEQYF,TGTGCCAGCAGTCAAAACTACGAGCAGTACTTC
TRBV7-2,-,TRBJ1-1,-,CASSFGGLANTEAFF,TGTGCCAGCAGCTTTGGAGGGTTGGCGAACACTGAAGCTTTCTTT
TRBV9,TRBD2,TRBJ2-3,few,CASSVLAGVSTDTQYF,TGTGCCAGCAGCGTCCTAGCGGGAGTTAGCACAGATACGCAGTATTTT
TRBV5-4,TRBD1,TRBJ2-5,-,CASSRDREETQYF,TGTGCCAGCAGTCGGGACAGGGAAGAGACCCAGTACTTC
TRBV19,-,TRBJ1-5,-,CASSIGQASNQPQHF,TGTGCCAGTAGTATCGGCCAGGCGAGCAATCAGCCCCAGCATTTT
TRBV25-1,TRBD2,TRBJ2-3,-,CASSDIAGVPDTQYF,TGTGCCAGCAGTGACATCGCGGGAGTGCCAGATACGCAGTATTTT
TRBV28,TRBD2,TRBJ2-3,-,CASREAGYTDTQYF,TGTGCCAGCAGGGAAGCGGGATACACAGATACGCAGTATTTT
TRBV5-8,-,TRBJ1-2,-,CASSPRGRGYGYTF,TGTGCCAGCAGCCCGCGGGGAAGGGGCTATGGCTACACCTTC
TRBV30,-,TRBJ2-6,-,CAWTRGVAVLSGANGLTF,TGTGCCTGGACCCGCGGGGTCGCTGTACTGAGTGGGGCCAACGGCCTGACTTTC
TRBV5-1,TRBD1,TRBJ1-1,-,CASSRDSLEAFF,TGCGCCAGCAGCAGGGACAGTCTTGAAGCTTTCTTT
TRBV10-3,-,TRBJ2-5,-,CAISDSPTGRGETQYF,TGTGCCATCAGTGATTCCCCGACCGGGAGAGGAGAGACCCAGTACTTC
TRBV10-3,-,TRBJ1-3,-,CAIRAQGDTGNTIYF,TGTGCCATCCGTGCGCAGGGCGATACTGGAAACACCATATATTTT
TRBV30,-,TRBJ2-2,-,CAWSKEGVVSWELFF,TGTGCCTGGAGTAAGGAGGGAGTAGTTAGTTGGGAGCTGTTTTTT
TRBV27,TRBD2,TRBJ2-1,-,CASSAFPGLAYNEQFF,TGTGCCAGCAGTGCCTTTCCGGGACTAGCGTACAATGAGCAGTTCTTC
TRBV5-4,-,TRBJ2-7,once,CASSLMVEGSEQYF,TGTGCCAGCAGCCTGATGGTGGAAGGGAGCGAGCAGTACTTC
TRBV7-9,TRBD2,TRBJ2-1,once,CASSPRGSGGGKFF,TGTGCCAGCAGCCCCCGAGGTAGCGGGGGAGGGAAGTTCTTC
TRBV29-1,-,TRBJ1-1,-,CSVGGLLATEAFF,TGCAGCGTTGGTGGTCTTCTGGCCACTGAAGCTTTCTTT
TRBV7-6,TRBD2,TRBJ2-3,-,CASRTGGSDTQYF,TGTGCCAGCAGGACGGGAGGGTCAGATACGCAGTATTTT
TRBV29-1,TRBD1,TRBJ1-5,-,CSAWDRGDQPQHF,TGCAGCGCGTGGGACAGGGGGGATCAGCCCCAGCATTTT
TRBV1,-,TRBJ1-1,-,CTSSQDNGGTGRATEAFF,TGCACCAGCAGCCAAGATAACGGGGGGACAGGGAGGGCTACTGAAGCTTTCTTT
TRBV28,TRBD1,TRBJ2-2,-,CASTPSTGAGELFF,TGTGCCAGCACCCCCAGTACAGGGGCCGGGGAGCTGTTTTTT
TRBV6-5,-,TRBJ2-7,-,CASSYDEGDYEQYF,TGTGCCAGCAGTTACGATGAGGGGGACTACGAGCAGTACTTC
TRBV29-1,-,TRBJ2-1,-,CSVSNADNEQFF,TGCAGCGTTAGCAATGCGGACAATGAGCAGTTCTTC
TRBV5-6,TRBD1,TRBJ2-1,few,CASSPRQGVYNEQFF,TGTGCCAGCAGCCCTCGACAGGGTGTCTACAATGAGCAGTTCTTC
TRBV30,-,TRBJ2-2,-,CAWSVSRGPGTGELFF,TGTGCCTGGAGTGTTTCCCGAGGGCCGGGCACCGGGGAGCTGTTTTTT
TRBV2,-,TRBJ2-1,-,CASRGSYNEQFF,TGTGCCAGTAGGGGCTCCTACAATGAGCAGTTCTTC
TRBV11-2,-,TRBJ2-7,-,CASSSQGLSYEQYF,TGTGCCAGCAGCTCTCAGGGACTCTCCTACGAGCAGTACTTC
TRBV4-1,TRBD2,TRBJ2-4,-,CASSQEGGTSGKKNIQYF,TGCGCCAGCAGCCAAGAAGGGGGGACTAGCGGGAAAAAAAACATTCAGTACTTC
TRBV9,-,TRBJ2-1,-,CASSVESGGYSYNEQFF,TGTGCCAGCAGCGTAGAAAGTGGAGGGTACTCCTACAATGAGCAGTTCTTC
TRBV7-2,-,TRBJ2-2,-,CASSLVLRGELFF,TGTGCCAGCAGCTTAGTATTGAGAGGGGAGCTGTTTTTT
TRBV28,-,TRBJ2-3,-,CASSPTRGGADTQYF,TGTGCCAGCAGTCCAACTAGGGGGGGGGCAGATACGCAGTATTTT
TRBV11-2,TRBD1,TRBJ1-1,-,CASSPRQGWTEAFF,TGTGCCAGCAGCCCACGACAGGGGTGGACTGAAGCTTTCTTT
TRBV14,TRBD1,TRBJ1-1,once,CASSQAPTGVNTEAFF,TGTGCCAGCAGCCAAGCCCCGACAGGGGTAAACACTGAAGCTTTCTTT
TRBV4-2,TRBD1,TRBJ2-7,-,CASSQERTGDYEQYF,TGTGCCAGCAGCCAAGAGCGGACAGGGGACTACGAGCAGTACTTC
TRBV21-1,-,TRBJ2-1,-,CASSPLCYRTDYNEQFF,TGTGCCAGCAGCCCCTTATGCTACCGGACAGACTACAATGAGCAGTTCTTC
TRBV5-4,TRBD1,TRBJ1-4,-,CASSSVPGQREKLFF,TGTGCCAGCAGCTCCGTCCCGGGACAGCGCGAAAAACTGTTTTTT
TRBV7-9,-,TRBJ1-1,few,CASSLKGDTEAFF,TGTGCCAGCAGCTTAAAGGGAGACACTGAAGCTTTCTTT
TRBV5-4,TRBD2,TRBJ2-7,-,CASSLGLAGDYEQYF,TGTGCCAGCAGCTTGGGACTAGCGGGAGACTACGAGCAGTACTTC